This T cell receptor beta chain was recorded in a study of OX40 agonist ivuxolimab in advanced cancers. Findings of the study overall: Low levels of normalized T-cell clonal expansion also appeared in some nonresponders. Among the lowest levels of clonal expansion were found in partial responders at 0.1-3.0 mg/kg. More expanded clones were found, on average, in CD8+ than in CD4+ T cells.

The repertoire was sequenced with immunoSEQ multiplex PCR; TCRdb's copy has only in-frame clones and lacks some. The data hold approximately 17,000 clones, with just over 85% observed a single time. Germline CDR1 reads LNHDA; CDR2 reads SQIVND (reference sequence). CDR3 length equals 14 residues. Germline trimming cut 7 bases from V and 6 bases from J; bases unmatched to any gene: 4. Of note for this clone: The antigen is unknown.

This chain joins TRBV19 and TRBJ2-2; TRBD1 aligns across 11 bases. The material sequenced was CD4+ or CD8+ T cells sorted from blood, taken in a trial of the OX40 agonist ivuxolimab. The receptor was derived from an adult with an advanced solid tumor such as melanoma, head and neck, liver or kidney cancer. CDR3 nucleotide sequence: TGTGCCAGTAAGAGGACAGGGGGCTCCGGGGAGCTGTTTTTT. This sequence encodes CASKRTGGSGELFF.